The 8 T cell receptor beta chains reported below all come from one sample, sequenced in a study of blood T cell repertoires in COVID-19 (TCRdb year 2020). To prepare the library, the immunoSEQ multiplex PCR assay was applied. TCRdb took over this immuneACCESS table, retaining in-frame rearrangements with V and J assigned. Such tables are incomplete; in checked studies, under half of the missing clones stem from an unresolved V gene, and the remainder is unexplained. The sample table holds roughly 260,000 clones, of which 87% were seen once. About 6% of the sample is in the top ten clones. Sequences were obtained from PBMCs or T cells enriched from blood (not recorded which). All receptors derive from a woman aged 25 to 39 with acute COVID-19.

CDR3 loop: CASSPLGLGSSEKLFF. For the CDR3, the DNA is TGTGCCAGCAGCCCACTTGGCCTGGGCTCTTCTGAAAAACTGTTTTTT. The chain combines TRBV7-9 with TRBJ1-4; no clear D gene. V was clipped by 5 bases and J by 7 bases, with 20 bases between them. Germline values: CDR1 SEHNR, CDR2 FQNEAQ (reference sequence). CDR3 length: 16 residues.

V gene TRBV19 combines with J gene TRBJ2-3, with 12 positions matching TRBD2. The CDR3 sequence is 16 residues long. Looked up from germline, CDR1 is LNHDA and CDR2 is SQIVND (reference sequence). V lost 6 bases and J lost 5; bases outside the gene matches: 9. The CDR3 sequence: CASSTGTSGLRDTQYF. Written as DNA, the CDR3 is TGTGCCAGTAGCACCGGGACTAGCGGGTTGCGAGATACGCAGTATTTT.

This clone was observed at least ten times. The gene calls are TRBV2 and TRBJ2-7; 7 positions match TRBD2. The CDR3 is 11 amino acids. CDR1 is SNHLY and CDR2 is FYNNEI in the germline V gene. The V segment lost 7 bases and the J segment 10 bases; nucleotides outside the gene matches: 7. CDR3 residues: CASMAGVGQYF. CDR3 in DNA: TGTGCCAGCATGGCGGGGGTCGGTCAGTACTTC.

The CDR3 sequence is CASSLGRVTALNEQFF. The CDR3 DNA follows: TGTGCCAGCAGCTTGGGTCGGGTGACAGCTCTCAATGAGCAGTTCTTC. This chain joins TRBV5-4 and TRBJ2-1; maybe TRBD1 (5 bases). Germline V gene lookup returns CDR1 SGHNT and CDR2 YYREEE (reference sequence). This CDR3 spans 16 amino acids. The germline V and J ends were trimmed by 0 bases and 6 bases, with 16 bases remaining between them.

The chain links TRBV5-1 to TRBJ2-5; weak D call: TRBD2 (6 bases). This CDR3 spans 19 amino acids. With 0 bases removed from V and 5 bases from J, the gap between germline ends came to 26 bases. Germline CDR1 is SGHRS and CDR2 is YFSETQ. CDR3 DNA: TGCGCCAGCAGCTTGGTACCCCACCCGAGGAGGGCTCCGGGGGAGACCCAGTACTTC. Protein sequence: CASSLVPHPRRAPGETQYF.

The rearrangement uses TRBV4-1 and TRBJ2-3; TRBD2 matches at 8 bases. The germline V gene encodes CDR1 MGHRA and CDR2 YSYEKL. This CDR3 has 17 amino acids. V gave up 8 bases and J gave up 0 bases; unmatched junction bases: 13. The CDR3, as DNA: TGCGCCAGCCCTACACCCAACAGCGGGGGAAGCACAGATACGCAGTATTTT. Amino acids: CASPTPNSGGSTDTQYF.

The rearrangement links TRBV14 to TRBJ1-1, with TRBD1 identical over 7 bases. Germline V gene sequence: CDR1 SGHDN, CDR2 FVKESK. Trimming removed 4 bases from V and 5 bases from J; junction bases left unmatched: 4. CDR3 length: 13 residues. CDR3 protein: CASSPTGWTEAFF. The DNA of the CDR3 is TGTGCCAGCAGCCCGACAGGGTGGACTGAAGCTTTCTTT.

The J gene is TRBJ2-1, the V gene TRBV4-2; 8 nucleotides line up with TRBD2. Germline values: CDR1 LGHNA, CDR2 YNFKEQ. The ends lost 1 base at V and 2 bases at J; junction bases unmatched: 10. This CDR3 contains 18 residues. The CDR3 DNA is TGTGCCAGCAGCCAAGGAGGGACGGGGGGGGTCCCCTACAATGAGCAGTTCTTC. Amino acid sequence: CASSQGGTGGVPYNEQFF.